A single sample is the source of the 16 T cell receptor beta chains below, sequenced in a study of regulatory T cells in long-lasting Graves disease. The sample's time point: persistent/refractory GD, antithyroid drugs over 5 years with positive TRAb. Construction of the TCR library relied on RNA isolated from PBMCs. Library construction for TCR beta used iRepertoire HTBI primers and Arm-PCR of CDR3 regions. TCRdb reprocessed the multiplex PCR reads with MiXCR, giving one entry per CDR3 protein. The sample lists 450,000 or so distinct CDR3 sequences; under 25% were seen once. The sequencing here drew on peripheral blood mononuclear cells (PBMCs), taken when the disease was refractory, from a patient treated with antithyroid drugs. Receptor source: a female donor with Graves disease.

Here the CDR3 reads CASSSHLRTGLNTEAFF. The CDR3 DNA sequence: TGTGCCAGCAGCTCCCACCTTAGGACGGGATTGAACACTGAAGCTTTCTTT. The chain joins TRBV9 to TRBJ1-1; D remains ambiguous. Trimming left V 4 bases short and J 0 bases short, with 19 bases between. The CDR3 has 17 residues. Germline V gene data show CDR1 as SGDLS and CDR2 as YYNGEE.

J is TRBJ2-1 and V is TRBV11-2, with TRBD2 identical over 10 bases. V dropped 1 base and J dropped 2; count of bases not matched to a gene: 5. Per germline, CDR1 SGHAT and CDR2 FQNNGV. The CDR3 consists of 17 residues. Here the CDR3 DNA reads TGTGCCAGCAGCTTAGTGGCTAGCGGGAGCCCCTACAATGAGCAGTTCTTC. It yields the protein CASSLVASGSPYNEQFF.

This clonotype has ten or more counts. The chain uses TRBV24-1 and TRBJ1-1; unclear D gene. CDR3 size: 13 residues. Looked up from germline, CDR1 is KGHDR and CDR2 is SFDVKD. The germline V and J ends were trimmed by 0 bases and 7 bases, with 8 bases remaining between them. DNA of the CDR3: TGTGCCACCAGTGATTTGCAGCGTGGTGAAGCTTTCTTT. Residues: CATSDLQRGEAFF.

The chain couples TRBV7-2 to TRBJ2-2; D is unresolved. CDR3 length: 13 amino acids. V was shortened by 7 bases and J by 1 base, with 7 bases between the two germline ends. From germline, CDR1 is SGHTA and CDR2 FQGNSA. The CDR3 region has the DNA TGTGCCAGCAAGGCAGTGAACACCGGGGAGCTGTTTTTT. It codes for CASKAVNTGELFF.

A remark on this clonotype: This could be a read error, since a much larger clone is one nucleotide away. The CDR3 DNA is TGTGCCAGCGGCCCAGGGTGGCAGCGGGAGACCCAGTACTTC. Translated, it gives CASGPGWQRETQYF. The rearrangement uses TRBV11-3 and TRBJ2-5; D possibly uses TRBD1 or TRBD2 (5 bases each). Trimming cost V 8 bases and J 5 bases, with 18 bases left between them. Germline CDR1 is SGHNT and CDR2 is YENEEA. The CDR3 has 14 residues.

This clonotype was found many times. The chain links TRBV10-3 to TRBJ1-1, with a weak D call TRBD1 (6 bases). CDR3 length equals 15 residues. Germline V CDR1 and CDR2: ENHRY, SYGVKD. The V gene lost 3 bases and the J gene lost 1 base, with 12 bases spanning the gap. The CDR3 loop reads CAISDTVTGNTEAFF. In DNA form, the CDR3 reads TGTGCCATCAGTGACACGGTGACAGGGAACACTGAAGCTTTCTTT.

The chain recombines TRBV6-1 with TRBJ2-3, with TRBD2 identical over 9 bases. The CDR3 is made up of 13 amino acids. J was trimmed by 2 bases and V by 9 bases; bases with no gene match: 3. Per germline, CDR1 MNHNS and CDR2 SASEGT. CDR3 bases: TGTGCCAGTAGGACTAGCGACACAGATACGCAGTATTTT. Translated: CASRTSDTDTQYF.

At least ten counts were recorded for this clonotype. The chain combines TRBV28 with TRBJ2-7; D might be TRBD2 (5 bases). This CDR3 has 13 amino acids. Trimming took 5 bases from V and 0 from J, leaving 8 bases between them. Germline-derived CDR1 and CDR2 are MDHEN and SYDVKM. CDR3 sequence: CASSGSYSYEQYF. The CDR3, as DNA: TGTGCCAGCAGTGGGAGTTACTCCTACGAGCAGTACTTC.

This clonotype was detected only a few times. V and J are TRBV20-1 and TRBJ1-2, with D perhaps matching TRBD1 (6 bases). The germline V gene has CDR1 DFQATT and CDR2 SNEGSKA (reference sequence). V lost 1 base and J 4 bases, leaving 16 bases between the germline ends. The CDR3 has 15 amino acids. Here the CDR3 reads CSARAQGQEFYGYTF. The CDR3, as DNA: TGCAGTGCTAGAGCACAGGGCCAGGAGTTCTATGGCTACACCTTC.

To note about this clonotype: A read error may produce the germline difference seen at one junction end. The chain has TRBV10-3 and TRBJ2-2, with 7 bases lining up with TRBD1. This CDR3 has 14 amino acids. The germline gives CDR1 ENHRY, CDR2 SYGVKD. The chain's CDR3 is CAISPDRATGERFF. The CDR3 bases are TGTGCCATCAGTCCTGACAGGGCTACCGGGGAGCGGTTTTTT.

The genes are TRBV20-1 and TRBJ1-5; D is ambiguous. V lost 5 bases, J lost 6 bases, and 14 bases lay in between. Germline V lookup: CDR1 DFQATT, CDR2 SNEGSKA (reference sequence). The CDR3 spans 13 residues. CDR3 sequence: CSARTPLRQPQHF. CDR3 nucleotides: TGCAGTGCTCGTACCCCTCTTCGTCAGCCCCAGCATTTT.

This clonotype has a handful of counts. The J gene is TRBJ1-5, the V gene TRBV7-6; D is undetermined. CDR1 and CDR2 (germline): SGHVS, FNYEAQ. The V end was cut by 1 base, the J end by 5 bases, with 12 bases between. This CDR3 region has 15 residues. The chain's CDR3 is CASSLGGDGDQPQHF. The CDR3 region has the DNA TGTGCCAGCAGCTTAGGGGGAGACGGGGATCAGCCCCAGCATTTT.

This clonotype was seen a few times. This chain uses TRBV7-3 with TRBJ2-4; D assignment may be TRBD1 or TRBD2 (5 bases each). Germline V gene lookup returns CDR1 SGHTA and CDR2 FQGTGA. Trimming left V 2 bases short and J 5 bases short, with 10 bases between. The CDR3 length is 14 residues. CDR3 coding DNA: TGTGCCAGCAGCTTAGGACGAGGGGAAAACATTCAGTACTTC. Amino acid sequence: CASSLGRGENIQYF. The variable domain in full, with the rest retrieved from reference TRBV7-3 and TRBJ2-4, is GAGVSQTPSNKVTEKGKYVELRCDPISGHTALYWYRQSLGQGPEFLIYFQGTGAADDSGLPNDRFFAVRPEGSVSTLKIQRTERGDSAVYLCASSLGRGENIQYFGAGTRLSVL.

V usage is TRBV18 and J usage is TRBJ1-1; D uncertain. The CDR3 loop spans 13 amino acids. Trimming removed 4 bases at V and 5 bases at J, with 11 bases between. Germline V gene sequence: CDR1 KGHSH, CDR2 LQKENI. CDR3 residues: CASSRVGQTEAFF. In DNA form, the CDR3 reads TGTGCCAGCTCACGGGTAGGGCAGACTGAAGCTTTCTTT.

The V gene is TRBV7-2, the J gene TRBJ2-3, with D possibly TRBD1 on 5 matching bases. V was pared by 1 base and J by 3 bases, with 11 bases between. Germline V gene sequence: CDR1 SGHTA, CDR2 FQGNSA. This CDR3 region has 15 residues. CDR3 sequence (DNA): TGTGCCAGCAGCTTAGATGGCAGGGTAACAGATACGCAGTATTTT. It yields the protein CASSLDGRVTDTQYF.

This clonotype showed up many times. V usage is TRBV28 and J usage is TRBJ2-7; D is perhaps TRBD1 (5 bases). The CDR3 sequence is 15 residues long. V was trimmed by 6 bases and J by 7 bases, leaving 22 bases between them. Germline V gene sequence: CDR1 MDHEN, CDR2 SYDVKM. This CDR3 is CASSQQEKGFYEQYF. As DNA, the CDR3 is TGTGCCAGCAGCCAACAGGAGAAGGGATTTTATGAGCAGTACTTC.